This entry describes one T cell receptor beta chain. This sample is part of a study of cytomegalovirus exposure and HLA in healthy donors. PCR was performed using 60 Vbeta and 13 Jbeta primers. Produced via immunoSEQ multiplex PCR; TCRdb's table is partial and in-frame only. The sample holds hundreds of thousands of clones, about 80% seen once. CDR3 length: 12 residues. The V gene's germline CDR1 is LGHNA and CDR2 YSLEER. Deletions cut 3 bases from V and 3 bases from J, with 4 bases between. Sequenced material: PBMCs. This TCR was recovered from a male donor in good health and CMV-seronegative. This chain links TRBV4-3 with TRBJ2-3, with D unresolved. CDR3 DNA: TGCGCCAGCAGCCACCGGACAGATACGCAGTATTTT. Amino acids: CASSHRTDTQYF.